Given below is one T cell receptor beta chain in context. The target antigen is unknown. The method was immunoSEQ multiplex PCR; TCRdb's version includes in-frame clones alone and lacks a portion of them. The sample contains just over 25,000 clones, about 70% of which appear only once. The entry originates in a study of CD4 T cells in relation to SARS-CoV-2 and coronaviruses. The wider study: The restricting HLA molecule for shared crossreactive spike epitopes was mapped. Study findings and constraints: Samples before the pandemic and after infection were not matched within any donor.

CD4+ T cells from unexposed donors were obtained before the COVID-19 pandemic (2011-2018). CD4+ T cells were isolated from the cells after about nine days of culture. Testing used SARS-CoV-2 S/N and four cold-coronavirus spikes on unexposed-donor CD4+ T cells, cells permitting. About 1.9 million PBMCs per well were cultured with 7.5 to 10 IU/ml IL-2. V lost 6 bases to trimming and J lost 2 bases, with 23 bases between them. This CDR3 is built from 16 residues. From germline, CDR1 is SQVTM and CDR2 ANQGSEA. Material: CD4+ T cells from PBMCs, cultured in vitro. The rearrangement uses TRBV29-1 and TRBJ2-7, with a weak D call TRBD1 (6 bases). The source of this sequence is a human donor in good health. CDR3 sequence (DNA): TGCAGCGTACTGACAAGCTTCACAGGGAGCCCCTACGAGCAGTACTTC. It specifies CSVLTSFTGSPYEQYF.